This passage covers 13 T cell receptor beta chains from one sample sequenced in a study of CD8 T cells in ankylosing spondylitis. General study findings and limits: What appeared characteristic of ankylosing spondylitis blood was a TCR beta motif of eight highly homologous variants.

TCRdb ran MiXCR on the 5' RACE reads and lists one entry per CDR3 protein. The sample has fewer than 750,000 distinct CDR3 sequences, over 15% seen once. Their antigen targets remain unknown. Sequenced material: blood, either unsorted or a sorted T cell fraction (not recorded which). The receptor set was obtained from a male donor with ankylosing spondylitis.

This chain uses TRBV6-2 or TRBV6-3 with TRBJ2-2; D call uncertain. Germline V gene lookup returns CDR1 MNHEY and CDR2 SVGEGT. Trimming shortened V by 5 bases and J by 4 bases, and 17 bases separated the two germline ends. This CDR3 has 16 residues. This chain's CDR3 is CASSGFDLIFTGELFF. In DNA form, the CDR3 reads TGTGCCAGCAGTGGATTTGATCTCATTTTCACCGGGGAGCTGTTTTTT.

This clonotype turned up a few times. V and J are TRBV6-1 and TRBJ1-6; TRBD1 matches 9 bases. The germline V gene encodes CDR1 MNHNS and CDR2 SASEGT. With V trimmed by 6 bases and J by 0 bases, 9 bases remained unmatched. The CDR3 has 18 residues. This chain's CDR3 is CASSPGQGGSSYNSPLHF. The CDR3 nucleotides are TGTGCCAGCAGCCCGGGACAGGGAGGGTCCTCCTATAATTCACCCCTCCACTTT.

This chain links TRBV25-1 with TRBJ1-5, with 9 bases aligning to TRBD1. The germline V gene encodes CDR1 MGHDK and CDR2 SYGVNS. CDR3 length: 16 residues. V gave up 6 bases and J gave up 5 bases; unmatched junction bases: 11. The CDR3 region has the DNA TGTGCCAGCAGGGAACTTCCGGGACAGGGACATCAGCCCCAGCATTTT. Protein sequence: CASRELPGQGHQPQHF.

This clonotype was seen only a few times. The rearrangement uses TRBV29-1 and TRBJ2-1; 15 bases are a match to TRBD2. CDR3 length equals 14 residues. Trimming took 5 bases from V and 10 from J; bases not matched to a gene: 6. Looked up from germline, CDR1 is SQVTM and CDR2 is ANQGSEA. CDR3: CSVWTSGGAREQFF. The CDR3 nucleotides are TGCAGCGTTTGGACTAGCGGGGGGGCCCGAGAGCAGTTCTTC.

The rearrangement uses TRBV15 and TRBJ2-2; 8 bases fit TRBD2. This CDR3 has 15 residues. The J segment lost 9 bases and the V segment lost 2 bases, leaving 8 bases of the junction unmatched. The V gene's germline CDR1 is LNHNV and CDR2 YYDKDF (reference sequence). DNA of the CDR3: TGTGCCACCAGCAGAATACTAGCGGAGCCGCGGGAGCTGTTTTTT. Protein: CATSRILAEPRELFF.

This clonotype was counted a few times. The V call is TRBV5-1, the J call TRBJ1-1; D not resolved. Trimming pared 4 bases from V and 0 bases from J, leaving 13 bases between. The CDR3 runs to 15 residues. Germline V gene lookup returns CDR1 SGHRS and CDR2 YFSETQ. The CDR3 DNA reads TGCGCCAGCAGCGTCGTATTGGGGATGAACACTGAAGCTTTCTTT. Protein product: CASSVVLGMNTEAFF.

The chain uses TRBV7-3 and TRBJ2-6; TRBD2 is a possible D gene (5 bases). V shed 2 bases and J shed 0 bases, with 11 bases lying between them. Per the germline V gene, CDR1 is SGHTA and CDR2 is FQGTGA. The CDR3 is 17 residues long. CDR3 bases: TGTGCCAGCAGCTTAGAGGGAGTAGGCTCTGGGGCCAACGTCCTGACTTTC. It codes for CASSLEGVGSGANVLTF.

J is TRBJ2-3 and V is TRBV20-1; 11 bases are shared with TRBD2. The CDR3 loop spans 15 amino acids. The V segment lost 5 bases and the J segment 1 base; nucleotides outside the gene matches: 5. Germline assignment: CDR1 DFQATT and CDR2 SNEGSKA (reference sequence). The CDR3 sequence is CSAGSLAGGTDTQYF. CDR3 sequence (DNA): TGCAGTGCTGGATCACTAGCGGGGGGCACAGATACGCAGTATTTT.

This clonotype occurred a few times. This sequence joins TRBV12-3 or TRBV12-4 and TRBJ2-7; D gene ambiguous. This CDR3 has 15 residues. V dropped 4 bases and J dropped 0 bases, with 13 bases sitting between them. The CDR3 region has the DNA TGTGCCAGCAGTTCGGAGCAGATAGTCTCCTACGAGCAGTACTTC. Translating it yields CASSSEQIVSYEQYF.

This clonotype was detected ten times or more. One end of the junction fails to match germline, which may point to a read error. The chain links TRBV5-1 to TRBJ2-7; TRBD2 agrees at 10 bases. The CDR3 contains 14 residues. CDR1 and CDR2 (germline): SGHRS, YFSETQ. DNA of the CDR3: TGTGCCAGCAGCTTTAGCGGGGGGTCCTACGAGCAGTACTTC. This codes for CASSFSGGSYEQYF.

The CDR3 sequence is CASRTGQSNTEAFF. In DNA, the CDR3 is TGTGCCAGCAGGACGGGACAGTCCAACACTGAAGCTTTCTTT. The rearrangement uses TRBV2 and TRBJ1-1; the match to TRBD1 covers 7 bases. Trimming cost V 6 bases and J 2 bases; bases outside gene matches: 6. The CDR3 runs to 14 residues. Germline V CDR1 and CDR2: SNHLY, FYNNEI.

This clonotype was seen a few times. The chain has TRBV20-1 and TRBJ2-1, with 7 bases that match TRBD1. The J segment lost 0 bases and the V segment lost 5 bases, leaving 7 bases of the junction unmatched. CDR1 is DFQATT, CDR2 SNEGSKA, per germline (reference sequence). The length of the CDR3 is 15 residues. Here the CDR3 reads CSALSTGVSYNEQFF. CDR3 bases: TGCAGTGCTTTGTCCACAGGGGTCTCCTACAATGAGCAGTTCTTC.

The chain couples TRBV25-1 to TRBJ2-1; TRBD2 matches at 8 bases. The junction had 7 bases not matched to a gene; V was cut back by 0 bases and J by 0 bases. Germline CDR1 reads MGHDK; CDR2 reads SYGVNS. CDR3 length: 18 amino acids. The CDR3 DNA is TGTGCCAGCAGTGAATATACTAGCGGCATTAGCTCCTACAATGAGCAGTTCTTC. Translating gives CASSEYTSGISSYNEQFF.